The entry that follows covers one T cell receptor beta chain sequence. Its matching antigen is unknown. One end of the junction is discordant with germline, which a read error may explain. This CDR3 has 12 amino acids. Germline V gene data show CDR1 as MNHNY and CDR2 as SVGAGI (reference sequence). Unique molecular identifiers were present in the TCR beta cDNA libraries. TCRdb used MiXCR to reprocess the PCR reads, holding one entry per CDR3 protein. The table lists around 180,000 distinct CDR3 sequences, 25% to 35% of them singletons. These data are taken from a study of post-analysis software for immune sequencing data. Regarding the study as a whole: Higher frequency in patients than in controls was seen for roughly five TRBV segments, with TRBV5-6, TRBV5-1 and TRBV20-1 among them.

This clonotype was sampled from a girl aged 5-17 years with multiple sclerosis. Sequenced material: blood. The rearrangement uses TRBV6-6 and TRBJ1-2; no definite D call. CDR3 DNA sequence: TGTGTCAGCAGCCAACACGGAGGAGGCTACACCTTC. Protein sequence: CVSSQHGGGYTF.